Reported below is one T cell receptor (beta chain). Authors' methods: Amplification from reference gene primers served as the basis for estimated nucleated cell counts. Using immunoSEQ multiplex PCR, the repertoire was profiled, and TCRdb retains in-frame clones only, with some absent. The D gene and trimming were derived from the DNA, and the V and J assignments and clone size from that table. The table includes 250,000 or so clones, about nine tenths detected once. The data derive from a study of blood T cell repertoires in COVID-19. Participant ages covered about 18 to 89 years across about two dozen US areas. The J segment lost 8 bases and the V segment lost 4 bases, leaving 9 bases of the junction unmatched. Germline V gene data show CDR1 as SGDLS and CDR2 as YYNGEE. The CDR3 covers 15 residues.

The source is a human donor in a cohort exposed to, infected with or recovered from COVID-19 (not recorded which). The donor label of this sample is uncertain. The chain has TRBV9 and TRBJ1-2; the match to TRBD1 covers 12 bases. Material: PBMCs or T cells enriched from blood (not recorded which). The CDR3 sequence: CASSPSGTGGRGYTF. The CDR3 region has the DNA TGTGCCAGCAGCCCCTCCGGGACAGGGGGCCGAGGCTACACCTTC.